The T cell receptor (beta chain) described here comes from a study of blood T cells in healthy people across ages. The use of a sample-barcoded 5' primer and a J-beta primer mix characterized a second PCR of roughly 6 to 12 cycles. Each CDR3 protein is one row after TCRdb ran MiXCR on the 5' RACE reads. The profile covers 850,000 to 1,300,000 distinct CDR3 sequences, with more than 35% appearing a single time and approximately 17% taken by the ten largest. CDR1 and CDR2 from the germline V gene are SGHDT and YYEEEE. This CDR3 is 16 amino acids long. V was clipped by 4 bases and J by 3 bases, with 20 bases between them. Staff drew around 10 milliliters of peripheral blood from each donor.

The sequence derives from a woman aged 55-69 years in good health. This chain joins TRBV5-6 and TRBJ2-7; no firm D call. The sequencing sample was made of blood. The CDR3 region is CASSRPTISRNYEQYF. In DNA form, the CDR3 reads TGTGCCAGCAGCCGACCCACAATCTCGAGAAACTACGAGCAGTACTTC.